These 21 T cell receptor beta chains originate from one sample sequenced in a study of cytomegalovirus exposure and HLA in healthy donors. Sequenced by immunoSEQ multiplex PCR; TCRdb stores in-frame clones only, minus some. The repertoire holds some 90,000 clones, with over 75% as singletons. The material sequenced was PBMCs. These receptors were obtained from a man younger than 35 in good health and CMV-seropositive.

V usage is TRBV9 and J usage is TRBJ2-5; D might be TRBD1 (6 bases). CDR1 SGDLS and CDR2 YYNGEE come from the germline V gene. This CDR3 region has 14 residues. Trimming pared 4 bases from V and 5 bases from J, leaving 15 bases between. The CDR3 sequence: CASSIRDQGETQYF. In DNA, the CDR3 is TGTGCCAGCAGCATCCGGGACCAGGGGGAGACCCAGTACTTC.

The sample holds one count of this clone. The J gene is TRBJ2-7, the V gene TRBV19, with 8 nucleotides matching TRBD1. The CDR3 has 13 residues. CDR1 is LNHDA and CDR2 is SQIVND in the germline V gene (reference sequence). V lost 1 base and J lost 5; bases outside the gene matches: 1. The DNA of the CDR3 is TGTGCCAGTAGTATAGGGGGACAGGACGAGCAGTACTTC. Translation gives CASSIGGQDEQYF.

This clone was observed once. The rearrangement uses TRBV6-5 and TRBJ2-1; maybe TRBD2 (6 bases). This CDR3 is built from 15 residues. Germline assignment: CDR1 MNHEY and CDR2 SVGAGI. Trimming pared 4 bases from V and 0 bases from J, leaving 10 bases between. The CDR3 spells CASSSSDSSYNEQFF. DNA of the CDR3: TGTGCCAGCAGTTCTAGCGACAGCTCCTACAATGAGCAGTTCTTC.

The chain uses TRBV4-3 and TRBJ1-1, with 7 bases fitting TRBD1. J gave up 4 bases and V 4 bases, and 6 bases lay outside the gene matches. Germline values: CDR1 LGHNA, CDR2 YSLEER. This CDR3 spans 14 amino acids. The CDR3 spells CASSRRQGGTEAFF. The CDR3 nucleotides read TGCGCCAGCAGCCGAAGACAGGGAGGCACTGAAGCTTTCTTT.

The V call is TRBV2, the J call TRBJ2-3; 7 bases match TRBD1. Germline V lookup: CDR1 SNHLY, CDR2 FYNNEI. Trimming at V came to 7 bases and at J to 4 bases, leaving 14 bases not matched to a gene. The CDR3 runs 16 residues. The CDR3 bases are TGTGCCAGCAACCGGGACAGCCCAGCCAGGTCAGATACGCAGTATTTT. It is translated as CASNRDSPARSDTQYF.

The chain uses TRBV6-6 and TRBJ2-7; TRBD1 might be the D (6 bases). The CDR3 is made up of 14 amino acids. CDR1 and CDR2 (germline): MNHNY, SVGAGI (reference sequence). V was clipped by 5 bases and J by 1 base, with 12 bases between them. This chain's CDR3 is CASSPRDKSYEQYF. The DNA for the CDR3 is TGTGCCAGCAGTCCCCGGGACAAATCCTACGAGCAGTACTTC.

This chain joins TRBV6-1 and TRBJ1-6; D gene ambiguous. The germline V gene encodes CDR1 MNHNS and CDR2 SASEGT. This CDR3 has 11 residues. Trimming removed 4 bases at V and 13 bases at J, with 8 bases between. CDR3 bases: TGTGCCAGCAGTGGGGCCGACCCCCTCCACTTT. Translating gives CASSGADPLHF.

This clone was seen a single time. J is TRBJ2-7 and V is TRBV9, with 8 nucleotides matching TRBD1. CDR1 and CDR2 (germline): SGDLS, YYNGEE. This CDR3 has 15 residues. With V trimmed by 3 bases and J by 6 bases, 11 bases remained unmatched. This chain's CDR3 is CASSASGTGVSEQYF. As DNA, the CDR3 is TGTGCCAGCAGCGCCTCCGGGACAGGAGTTTCCGAGCAGTACTTC.

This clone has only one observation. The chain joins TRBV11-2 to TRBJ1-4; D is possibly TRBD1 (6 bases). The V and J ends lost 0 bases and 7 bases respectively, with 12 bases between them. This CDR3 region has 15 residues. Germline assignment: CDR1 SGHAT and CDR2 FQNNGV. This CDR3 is CASSLDRQDSEKLFF. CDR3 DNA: TGTGCCAGCAGCTTAGATCGACAGGACAGTGAAAAACTGTTTTTT.

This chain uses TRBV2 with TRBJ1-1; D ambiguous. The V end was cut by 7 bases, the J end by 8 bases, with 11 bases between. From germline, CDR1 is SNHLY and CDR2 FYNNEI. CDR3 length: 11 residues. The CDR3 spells CASIAGIEAFF. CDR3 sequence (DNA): TGTGCCAGCATTGCCGGGATCGAAGCTTTCTTT.

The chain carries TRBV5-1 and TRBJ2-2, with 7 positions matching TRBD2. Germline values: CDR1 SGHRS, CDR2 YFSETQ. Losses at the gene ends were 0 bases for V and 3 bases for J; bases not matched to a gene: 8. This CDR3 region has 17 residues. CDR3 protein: CASSLGAGAVDTGELFF. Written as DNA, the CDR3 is TGCGCCAGCAGCTTGGGGGCGGGAGCGGTTGACACCGGGGAGCTGTTTTTT.

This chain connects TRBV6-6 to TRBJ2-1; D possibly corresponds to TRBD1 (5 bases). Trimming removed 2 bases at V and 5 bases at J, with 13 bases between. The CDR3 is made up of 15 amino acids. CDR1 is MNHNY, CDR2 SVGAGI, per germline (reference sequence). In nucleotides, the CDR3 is TGTGCCAGCAGTTACATCGTCACAGGAGACAATGAGCAGTTCTTC. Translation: CASSYIVTGDNEQFF.

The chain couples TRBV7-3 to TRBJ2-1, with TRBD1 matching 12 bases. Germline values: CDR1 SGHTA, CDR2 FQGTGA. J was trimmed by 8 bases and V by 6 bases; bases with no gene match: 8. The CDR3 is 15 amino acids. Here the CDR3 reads CASRPGQGASDEQFF. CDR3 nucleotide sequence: TGTGCCAGCAGACCGGGACAGGGGGCAAGCGATGAGCAGTTCTTC.

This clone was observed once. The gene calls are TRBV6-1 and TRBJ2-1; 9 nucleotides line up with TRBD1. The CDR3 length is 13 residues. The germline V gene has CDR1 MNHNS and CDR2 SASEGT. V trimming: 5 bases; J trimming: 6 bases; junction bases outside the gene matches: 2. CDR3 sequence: CASSTGQGNEQFF. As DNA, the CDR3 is TGTGCCAGCAGTACGGGACAGGGCAATGAGCAGTTCTTC.

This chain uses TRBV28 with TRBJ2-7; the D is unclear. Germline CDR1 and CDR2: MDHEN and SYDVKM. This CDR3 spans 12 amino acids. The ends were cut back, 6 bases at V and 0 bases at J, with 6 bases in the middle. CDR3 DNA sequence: TGTGCCAGCAGCACAAGCTCCTACGAGCAGTACTTC. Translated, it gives CASSTSSYEQYF.

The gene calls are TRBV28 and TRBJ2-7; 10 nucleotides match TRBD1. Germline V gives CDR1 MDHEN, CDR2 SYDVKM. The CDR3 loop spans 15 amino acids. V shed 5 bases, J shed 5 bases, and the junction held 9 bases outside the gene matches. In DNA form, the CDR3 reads TGTGCCAGCAGTCCGCCGGGACAGGGGTTTCACGAGCAGTACTTC. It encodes CASSPPGQGFHEQYF. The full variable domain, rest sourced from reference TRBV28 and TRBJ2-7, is DVKVTQSSRYLVKRTGEKVFLECVQDMDHENMFWYRQDPGLGLRLIYFSYDVKMKEKGDIPEGYSVSREKKERFSLILESASTNQTSMYLCASSPPGQGFHEQYFGPGTRLTVT.

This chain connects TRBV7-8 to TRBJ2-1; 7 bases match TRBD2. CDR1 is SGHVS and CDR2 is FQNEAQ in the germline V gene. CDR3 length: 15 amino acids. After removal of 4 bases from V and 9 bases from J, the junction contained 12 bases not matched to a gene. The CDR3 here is CASSYGLVVFGEQFF. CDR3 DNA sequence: TGTGCCAGCAGCTATGGACTAGTTGTATTTGGTGAGCAGTTCTTC.

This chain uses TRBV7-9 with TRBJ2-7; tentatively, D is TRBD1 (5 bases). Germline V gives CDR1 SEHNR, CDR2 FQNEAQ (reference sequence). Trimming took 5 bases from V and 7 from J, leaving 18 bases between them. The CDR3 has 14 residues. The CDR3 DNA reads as TGTGCCAGCAGCCGACCCCAGGGCAGACGGGAGCAGTACTTC. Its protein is CASSRPQGRREQYF.

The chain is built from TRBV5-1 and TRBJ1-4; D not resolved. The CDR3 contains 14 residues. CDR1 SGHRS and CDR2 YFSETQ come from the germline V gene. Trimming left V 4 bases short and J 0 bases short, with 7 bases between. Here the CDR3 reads CASSDAATNEKLFF. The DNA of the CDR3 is TGCGCCAGCAGCGATGCGGCAACTAATGAAAAACTGTTTTTT.

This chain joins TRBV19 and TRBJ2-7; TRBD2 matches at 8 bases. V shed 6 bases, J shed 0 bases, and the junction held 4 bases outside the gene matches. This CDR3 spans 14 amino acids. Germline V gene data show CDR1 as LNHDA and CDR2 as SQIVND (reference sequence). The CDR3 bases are TGTGCCAGTAGCGGGAGGGGGGGCTCCTACGAGCAGTACTTC. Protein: CASSGRGGSYEQYF.

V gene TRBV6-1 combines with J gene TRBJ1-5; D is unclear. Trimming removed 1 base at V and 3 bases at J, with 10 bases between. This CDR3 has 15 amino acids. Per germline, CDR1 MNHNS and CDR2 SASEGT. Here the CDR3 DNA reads TGTGCCAGCAGTGAAGGTGACATTGTCAATCAGCCCCAGCATTTT. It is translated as CASSEGDIVNQPQHF.